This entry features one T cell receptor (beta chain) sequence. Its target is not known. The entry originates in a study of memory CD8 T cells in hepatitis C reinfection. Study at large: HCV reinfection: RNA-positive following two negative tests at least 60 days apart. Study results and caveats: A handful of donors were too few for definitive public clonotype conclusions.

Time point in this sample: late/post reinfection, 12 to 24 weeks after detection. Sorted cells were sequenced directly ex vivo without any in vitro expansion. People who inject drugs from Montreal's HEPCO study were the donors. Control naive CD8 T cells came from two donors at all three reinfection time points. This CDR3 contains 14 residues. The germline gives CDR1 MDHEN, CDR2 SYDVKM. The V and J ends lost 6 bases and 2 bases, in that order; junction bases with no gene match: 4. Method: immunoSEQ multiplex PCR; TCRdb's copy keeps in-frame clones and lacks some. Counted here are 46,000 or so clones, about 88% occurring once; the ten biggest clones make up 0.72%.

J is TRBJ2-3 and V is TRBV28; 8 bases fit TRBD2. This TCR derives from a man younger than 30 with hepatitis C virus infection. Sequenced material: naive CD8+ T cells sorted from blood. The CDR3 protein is CASSETSDTDTQYF. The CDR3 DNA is TGTGCCAGCAGCGAGACTAGCGACACAGATACGCAGTATTTT.